This T cell receptor beta chain came from a study of cytomegalovirus exposure and HLA in healthy donors listed by TCRdb under 2017. Describing the broader study: According to an earlier analysis of several hundred of the donors, roughly 180 million T cells yielded roughly 110 million unique TCR beta sequences and about 300 Gb of sequence data. An early release covering 550 to 650 HLA-typed donors comprised 250 to 350 gigabases of sequencing data and roughly 85 million unique TCR sequences. Of the roughly 430 genotyped donors, 81% fell in the genetic ancestry cluster associated with self-reported Caucasian donors. The study aimed to test whether signatures of past pathogen exposure could be identified by cataloging public T cell receptors. The study used immunosequencing to profile the T cell repertoires of approximately 650 subjects and linked those repertoires to cytomegalovirus serostatus. In addition to the first cohort of 650 to 750 subjects, a separate validation cohort of around 110 different subjects was used. To predict cytomegalovirus infection status, the study combined high-throughput TCR immunosequencing, statistical association of individual TCRs with disease status, and machine learning. A later analysis re-examined previously published TCR beta repertoires from more than 650 donors and added high-resolution HLA genotyping to investigate patterns of TCR occurrence. The later analysis used no new phenotypic data to find candidate immune exposures, relying instead on TCR beta sequences and their occurrence across donors. An earlier analysis of about 620 of the donors applied high-throughput TCR beta sequencing to assess whether each TCR beta V gene segment acted as functional or pseudogenic. Donor age, sex, ethnicity and CMV serostatus were compiled alongside the repertoire data. A later genetic analysis used genome-wide SNP genotypes for about 65% of the 666 donors, treating that subset as a discovery cohort. Every discovery cohort repertoire had been produced on one sequencing platform. HLA typing covered class I and class II loci at four-digit resolution. The number of donors typed differed by locus, with roughly 629-640 for A, B, C, DRB1 and DQB1, approximately 500 for DQA1, 600 to 610 for DPA1, and roughly 450 for DPB1. Several DR-DQ haplotypes were handled as single units for association and clustering because linkage in the cohort was strong. Among a few hundred genotyped donors of the cohort, an average of roughly 240,000 unique TCR beta nucleotide sequences were sequenced per donor, about a sixth of them non-productive. On the study overall, not on this receptor specifically: For the cohort, immune exposure information was limited to CMV serostatus. Specific HLA alleles were associated with 16,951 TCR beta sequences at a false discovery rate of 0.05 in a later analysis. According to a later analysis, most CMV-associated TCR beta chains appeared to be HLA-restricted, and the HLA associations seemed to be driven largely by CMV exposure. In vitro tests confirmed that a few of the cytomegalovirus-associated TCR beta chains recognize cytomegalovirus antigens. Because some donors lacked HLA typing at each locus, the association tests relied only on the typed subset. Broadly in line with IMGT annotations, most TCR beta V segments showed up in productive rearrangements about 87% or about 30% of the time in an earlier analysis of several hundred of the donors. In both the original and validation cohorts, the classifier was reported to diagnose cytomegalovirus status with high specificity and sensitivity. While some public TCRs were present in many individuals, most TCR sequences turned up only very rarely across donors. A later analysis reported that several top co-occurrence clusters appeared linked to parvovirus B19, influenza, CMV and Epstein-Barr virus. The 87-base-pair reads could not distinguish some IMGT-functional V segments, including TRBV6-2 and TRBV6-3, so those segments were excluded. According to a later analysis, TCR association rates differed among HLA loci, with DRB1 alleles showing the most associated TCRs and HLA-C alleles showing the fewest. A further reported finding was that TCR beta sequences accurately predicted the HLA-A and HLA-B alleles for most subjects in the first cohort. The presence/absence analyses assumed that sequencing depth was roughly uniform across donors, and that assumption may not be true. Because counts were too low, 15 to 20 rarely observed V segments, including chromosome 9 orphons, were left out of the earlier analysis of over 550 of the donors. Only TCR beta chains were sequenced in this cohort, and the absence of alpha or paired-chain data limited detectable features. The study listed over 150 TCR beta chains as associated with cytomegalovirus. In a later analysis, HLA-associated TCR beta chains showed more clonal expansion and lower generation probabilities than non-associated chains that were equally common. When HLA alleles, especially DR and DQ, strongly co-occurred, attributing TCR associations to individual alleles was difficult. The sequencing pipeline was judged likely to have produced a cluster of highly shared sequence variants as a technical artifact. In a later genetic analysis, fewer N-insertions in productive TCRs were reported among donors in an Asian-associated ancestry cluster than the roughly 700-donor mean. According to the authors, the approach could potentially be generalized to other disease states and immunological phenotypes. Correlated functional status among segregating V segments might be attributable to linkage disequilibrium, but an unknown experimental factor could not be ruled out. A later genetic analysis associated a missense DCLRE1C variant with V-gene and J-gene trimming of TCR beta chains, and an independent cohort replicated the association.

In total, just over 650 healthy bone marrow donors made up the cohort. At the time of sampling, all cohort members were nominally healthy, though unrecorded immune exposures were likely present. The donor tested CMV seronegative, placing the donor among the 300 to 450 seronegative members of the cohort. Each donor provided a peripheral blood sample, and peripheral blood mononuclear cells were used for TCR beta sequencing. Genomic DNA extraction from the blood cell samples was performed with the Qiagen DNeasy Blood Extraction Kit. The germline V gene sets CDR1 to ENHRY and CDR2 to SYGVKD. V is cut by 7 bases and J by 6 bases, and the space between the germline ends is 16 bases. From the cysteine through the phenylalanine, the CDR3 covers 13 amino acids. The kept DNA is CDR3 alone, 39 bases in frame from the first base. The library was built by means of the immunoSEQ multiplex PCR assay. For the multiplex PCR, a mixture combining 60 forward primers for TCR Vbeta segments and 13 reverse primers for TCR Jbeta segments was used. A multiplex PCR assay on genomic DNA amplified the CDR3 region of rearranged TCR beta genes. The amplified TCR beta libraries were sequenced on the Illumina HiSeq System as 87-base-pair reads. In the original analysis: In a later analysis, some 80 million unique TCR beta chains were counted across the 500 to 850 repertoires, and roughly 11 million of these chains were shared by at least two donors. A nearest-neighbor algorithm error-corrected the raw reads and collapsed the reads into unique sequences, merging closely related sequences to remove PCR and sequencing errors. CDR3 sequences were aligned to IMGT reference sequences to assign V, D and J gene segments. For a sequence to be retained, at least a six-nucleotide match to both a V gene segment and a J gene segment was required. A rearrangement counted as productive if the CDR3 had no stop codons and remained in frame with V and J, and every other rearrangement counted as non-productive. Following IMGT convention, CDR3 was defined as the stretch from the second conserved V-encoded cysteine up to the conserved J-encoded phenylalanine. The earlier analysis of about 610 of the donors excluded sequences that lacked an unambiguous match to a single V gene segment. In an earlier analysis of approximately 500 of the donors, a V segment was called functional when productive rearrangements were above 56.7%, and segregating when the standard deviation between donors exceeded 5%. A statistical classification framework was developed to diagnose cytomegalovirus status using the catalog of TCR beta chain sequences. In a later analysis, V and J genes were assigned by comparing TCR nucleotide sequences against IMGT/GENE-DB human TR gene sequences. Using the TCRdist pipeline, a later analysis assigned CDR3 sequences along with most-parsimonious VDJ recombination scenarios. In a later analysis, each TCR beta chain was defined by its CDR3 amino acid sequence together with its V-gene family, and reads without a unique V-gene family were excluded. A later analysis removed nearly 600 highly shared, low-generation-probability nucleotide sequences to deal with suspected cross-contamination and a sequencing artifact. In a later analysis, a clonal expansion index for each public chain was calculated from normalized within-repertoire ranks of inferred template counts. In a later analysis, generation probabilities were computed using a VDJ recombination model fitted to out-of-frame rearrangements, and the results were checked against IGoR. In a later analysis, hypergeometric tests were used to score TCR-TCR, TCR-HLA and TCR-CMV co-occurrence, with a repertoire-size bias correction applied to TCR pairs. A later analysis estimated false discovery rates by permuting HLA or CMV assignments 20 times. In a later analysis, co-occurring TCRs were grouped using DBSCAN, with TCRdist sequence similarity added in when clustering inside HLA-allele-positive subsets. For co-occurrence clustering, repertoires with fewer than 30,000 or more than 120,000 public chains were excluded, along with four or five repertoires with anomalous nucleotide sharing. TCRdb holds this immuneACCESS table with in-frame rearrangements only. Some clones are missing; in checked studies, unresolved V genes explain under half, and the rest has no known cause. V, J and clone size were drawn from that table, and D and trimming were deduced from the DNA. For this sample the table gives about 170,000 clones, of which 71% were detected only once. Approximately 1.5% of the sample rests with the top ten.

Of note for this clone: Its antigen specificity is not known. It has no much larger one-base neighbor in the sample; base qualities were not kept.

This sequence uses TRBV10-3 and TRBJ2-7, and possibly TRBD1, on 6 matching bases. The source of this sequence is a girl aged 5-17 years in good health and CMV-seronegative. The sample comprised PBMCs. The CDR3 in this case is CAINPTGKGEQYF. The DNA sequence follows: TGTGCCATCAACCCAACAGGGAAAGGCGAGCAGTACTTC.